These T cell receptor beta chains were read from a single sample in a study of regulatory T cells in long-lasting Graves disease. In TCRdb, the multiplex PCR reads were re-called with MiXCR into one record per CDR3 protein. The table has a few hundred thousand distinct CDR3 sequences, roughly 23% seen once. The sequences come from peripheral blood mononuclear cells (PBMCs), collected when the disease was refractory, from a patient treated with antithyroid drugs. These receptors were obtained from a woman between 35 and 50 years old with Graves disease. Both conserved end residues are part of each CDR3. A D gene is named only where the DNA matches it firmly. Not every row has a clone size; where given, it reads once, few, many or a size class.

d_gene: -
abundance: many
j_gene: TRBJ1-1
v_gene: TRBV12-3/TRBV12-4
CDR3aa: CARNRGTEAFF
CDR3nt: TGTGCCAGGAATAGGGGAACTGAAGCTTTCTTT

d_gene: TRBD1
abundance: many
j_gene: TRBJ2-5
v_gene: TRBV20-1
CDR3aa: CSARGDREETQYF
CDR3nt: TGCAGTGCTAGAGGGGACAGGGAAGAGACCCAGTACTTC

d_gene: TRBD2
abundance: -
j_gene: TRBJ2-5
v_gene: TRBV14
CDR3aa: CASSQESGLAGGPWETQYF
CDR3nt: TGTGCCAGCAGCCAAGAATCCGGACTAGCGGGAGGGCCCTGGGAGACCCAGTACTTC

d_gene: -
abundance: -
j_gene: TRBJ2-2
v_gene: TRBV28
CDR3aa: CASSLWRGLYGELFF
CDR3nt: TGTGCCAGCAGTTTATGGCGAGGGCTATACGGGGAGCTGTTTTTT

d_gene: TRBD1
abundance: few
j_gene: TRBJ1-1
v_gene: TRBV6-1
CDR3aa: CASSLSWTGGAGTEAFF
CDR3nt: TGTGCCAGCAGTCTCTCTTGGACAGGGGGCGCGGGTACTGAAGCTTTCTTT

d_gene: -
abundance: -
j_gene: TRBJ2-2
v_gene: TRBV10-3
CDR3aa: CAISGTGELFF
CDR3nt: TGTGCCATCAGCGGGACCGGGGAGCTGTTTTTT

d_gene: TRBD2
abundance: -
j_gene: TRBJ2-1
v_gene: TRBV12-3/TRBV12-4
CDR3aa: CASSLFAASGYNEQFF
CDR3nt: TGTGCCAGCAGTTTGTTTGCGGCTAGCGGCTACAATGAGCAGTTCTTC

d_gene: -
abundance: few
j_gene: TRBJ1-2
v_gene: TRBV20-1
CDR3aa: CSARIGQGVNYGYTF
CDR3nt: TGCAGTGCTAGGATAGGGCAGGGAGTGAACTATGGCTACACCTTC

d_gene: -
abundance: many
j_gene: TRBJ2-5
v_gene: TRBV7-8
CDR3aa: CASSLRVLLGETQYF
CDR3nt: TGTGCCAGCAGCTTAAGGGTCTTACTGGGCGAGACCCAGTACTTC

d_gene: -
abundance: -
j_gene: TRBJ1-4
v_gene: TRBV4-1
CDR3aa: CASSPTLRQGVGEKLFF
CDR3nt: TGCGCCAGCAGCCCGACCTTGAGGCAGGGTGTTGGGGAAAAACTGTTTTTT

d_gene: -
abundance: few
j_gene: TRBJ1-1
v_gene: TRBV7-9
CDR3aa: CASSPSSEGAFF
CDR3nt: TGTGCCAGCAGCCCCAGTTCCGAGGGGGCTTTCTTT

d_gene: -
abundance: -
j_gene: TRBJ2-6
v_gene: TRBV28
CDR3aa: CASSLSFGPGGANVLTF
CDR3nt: TGTGCCAGCAGTTTATCGTTTGGCCCGGGGGGGGCCAACGTCCTGACTTTC

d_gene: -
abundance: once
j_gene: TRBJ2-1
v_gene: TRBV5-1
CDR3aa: CASSSPEAYNEQFF
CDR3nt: TGCGCCAGCAGCTCCCCTGAAGCCTACAATGAGCAGTTCTTC

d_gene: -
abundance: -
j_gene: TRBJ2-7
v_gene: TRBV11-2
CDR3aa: CASSLVIGDNWFAYEQYF
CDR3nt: TGTGCCAGCAGCTTAGTAATCGGTGACAATTGGTTCGCCTACGAGCAGTACTTC

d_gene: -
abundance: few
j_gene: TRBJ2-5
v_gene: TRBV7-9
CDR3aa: CASSTQPRGSGNQYF
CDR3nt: TGTGCCAGCAGCACCCAGCCGAGGGGGTCGGGTAACCAGTACTTC

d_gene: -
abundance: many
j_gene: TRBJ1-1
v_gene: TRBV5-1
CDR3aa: CASSADLTENTEAFF
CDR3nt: TGCGCCAGCAGCGCCGATCTGACAGAGAACACTGAAGCTTTCTTT

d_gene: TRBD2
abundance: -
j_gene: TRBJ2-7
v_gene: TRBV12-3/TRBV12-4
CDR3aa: CASSFGLAGGSRYEQYF
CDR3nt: TGTGCCAGCAGTTTCGGACTAGCGGGAGGTAGTCGTTACGAGCAGTACTTC

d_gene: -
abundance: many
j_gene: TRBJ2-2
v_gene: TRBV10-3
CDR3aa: CAISEHSGELFF
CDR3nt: TGTGCCATCAGTGAGCATTCCGGGGAGCTGTTTTTT

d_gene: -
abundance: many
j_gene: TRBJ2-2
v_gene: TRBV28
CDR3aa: CATHRSTGELFF
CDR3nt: TGTGCGACACACAGGAGCACCGGGGAGCTGTTTTTT

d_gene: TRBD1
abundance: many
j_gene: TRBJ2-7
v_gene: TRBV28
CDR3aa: CASSSWTGGWYEQYF
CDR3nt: TGTGCCAGCAGTTCCTGGACAGGGGGCTGGTACGAGCAGTACTTC

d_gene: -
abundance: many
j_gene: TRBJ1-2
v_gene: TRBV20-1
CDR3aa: CSARDNYGYTF
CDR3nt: TGCAGTGCTAGAGACAACTATGGCTACACCTTC

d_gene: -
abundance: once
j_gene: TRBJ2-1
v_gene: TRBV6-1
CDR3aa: CASSETPTGDNEQFF
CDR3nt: TGTGCCAGCAGTGAAACTCCAACTGGGGACAATGAGCAGTTCTTC

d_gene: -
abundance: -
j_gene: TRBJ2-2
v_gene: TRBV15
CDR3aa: CATSWDRGAGELFF
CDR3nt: TGTGCCACCAGTTGGGACCGGGGCGCCGGGGAGCTGTTTTTT

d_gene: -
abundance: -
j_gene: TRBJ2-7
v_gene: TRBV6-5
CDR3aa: CASSYLSVSYEQYF
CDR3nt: TGTGCCAGCAGTTATCTGTCAGTATCCTACGAGCAGTACTTC

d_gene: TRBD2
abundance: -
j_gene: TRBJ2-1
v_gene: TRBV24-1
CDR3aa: CATSDYGLANEQFF
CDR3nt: TGTGCCACCAGTGATTACGGACTAGCCAATGAGCAGTTCTTC

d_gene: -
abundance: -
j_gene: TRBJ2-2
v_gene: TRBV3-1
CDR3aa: CASTHRGRDTGELFF
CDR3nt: TGTGCCAGCACCCACAGGGGGAGGGATACCGGGGAGCTGTTTTTT

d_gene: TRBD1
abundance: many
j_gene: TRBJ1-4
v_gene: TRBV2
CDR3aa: CASSTRGQEKLFF
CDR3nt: TGTGCCAGCAGTACAAGGGGACAGGAAAAACTGTTTTTT

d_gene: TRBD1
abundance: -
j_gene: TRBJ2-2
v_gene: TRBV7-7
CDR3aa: CASSQTGTAGELFF
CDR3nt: TGTGCTAGCAGCCAAACCGGGACAGCCGGGGAGCTGTTTTTT

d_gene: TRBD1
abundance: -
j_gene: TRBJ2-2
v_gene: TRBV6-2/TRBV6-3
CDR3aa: CASSYHGGTGFGEELFF
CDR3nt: TGTGCCAGCAGTTATCACGGGGGGACAGGGTTTGGGGAGGAGCTGTTTTTT

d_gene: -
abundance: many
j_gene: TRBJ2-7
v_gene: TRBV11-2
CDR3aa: CASSTFLRGRDEEQYF
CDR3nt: TGTGCCAGCAGCACCTTCCTGAGGGGGAGGGATGAAGAGCAGTACTTC

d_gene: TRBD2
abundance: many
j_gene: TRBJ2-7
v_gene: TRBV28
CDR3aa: CASSQDSWPLAGQNYEQYF
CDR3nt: TGTGCCAGCAGTCAAGACTCATGGCCACTAGCGGGACAGAACTACGAGCAGTACTTC

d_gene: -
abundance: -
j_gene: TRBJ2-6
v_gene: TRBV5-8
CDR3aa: CASSLERTAVFLEANVLTF
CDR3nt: TGTGCCAGCAGCTTGGAACGGACAGCGGTTTTTCTGGAGGCCAACGTCCTGACTTTC

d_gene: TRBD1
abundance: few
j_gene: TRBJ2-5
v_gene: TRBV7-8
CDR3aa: CASSRNYRGPQETQYF
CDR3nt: TGTGCCAGCAGCCGAAACTACAGGGGACCACAAGAGACCCAGTACTTC

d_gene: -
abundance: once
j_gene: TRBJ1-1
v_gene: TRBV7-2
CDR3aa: CASSLAPANTEAFF
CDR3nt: TGTGCCAGCAGCTTAGCTCCGGCGAACACTGAAGCTTTCTTT

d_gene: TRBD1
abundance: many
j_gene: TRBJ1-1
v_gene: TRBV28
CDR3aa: CASRGQGNISPEAFF
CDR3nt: TGTGCCAGCAGAGGACAGGGGAACATCTCGCCTGAAGCTTTCTTT